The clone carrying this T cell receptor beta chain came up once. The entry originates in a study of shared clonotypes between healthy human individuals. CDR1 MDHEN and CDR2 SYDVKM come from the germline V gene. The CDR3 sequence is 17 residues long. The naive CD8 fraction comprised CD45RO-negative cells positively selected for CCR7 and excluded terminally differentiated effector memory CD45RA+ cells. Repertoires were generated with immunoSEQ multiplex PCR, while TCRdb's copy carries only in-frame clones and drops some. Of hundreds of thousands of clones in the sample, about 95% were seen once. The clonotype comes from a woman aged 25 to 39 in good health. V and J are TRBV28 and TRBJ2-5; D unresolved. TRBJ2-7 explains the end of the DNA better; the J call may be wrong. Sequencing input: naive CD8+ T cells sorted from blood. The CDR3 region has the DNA TGTGCCAGCAGCTCCGTCGCCCCCTTGGACCGCCTCTACGAGCAGTACTTC. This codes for CASSSVAPLDRLYEQYF.